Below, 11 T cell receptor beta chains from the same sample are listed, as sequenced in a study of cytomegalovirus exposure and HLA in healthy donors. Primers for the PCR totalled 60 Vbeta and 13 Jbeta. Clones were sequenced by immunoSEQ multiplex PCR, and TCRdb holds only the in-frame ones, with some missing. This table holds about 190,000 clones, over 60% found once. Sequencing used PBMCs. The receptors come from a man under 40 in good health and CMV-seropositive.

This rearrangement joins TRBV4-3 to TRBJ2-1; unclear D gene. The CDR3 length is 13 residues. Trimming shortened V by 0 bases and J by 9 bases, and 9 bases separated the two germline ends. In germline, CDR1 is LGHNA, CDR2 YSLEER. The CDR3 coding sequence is TGCGCCAGCAGCCAAGACGGTTTCACTGAGCAGTTCTTC. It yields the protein CASSQDGFTEQFF.

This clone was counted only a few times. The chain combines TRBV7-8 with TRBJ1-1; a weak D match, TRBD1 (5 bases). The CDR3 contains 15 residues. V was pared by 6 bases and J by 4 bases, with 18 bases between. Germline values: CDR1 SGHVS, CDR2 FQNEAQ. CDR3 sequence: CASRLGDGGGTEAFF. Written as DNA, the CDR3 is TGTGCCAGCAGACTGGGGGACGGGGGTGGCACTGAAGCTTTCTTT.

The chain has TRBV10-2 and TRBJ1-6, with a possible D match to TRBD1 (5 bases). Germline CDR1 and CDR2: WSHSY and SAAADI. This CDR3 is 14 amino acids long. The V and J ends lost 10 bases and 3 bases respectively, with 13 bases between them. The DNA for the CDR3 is TGCGCCACCCATGACAGCATCTATAATTCACCCCTCCACTTT. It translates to CATHDSIYNSPLHF.

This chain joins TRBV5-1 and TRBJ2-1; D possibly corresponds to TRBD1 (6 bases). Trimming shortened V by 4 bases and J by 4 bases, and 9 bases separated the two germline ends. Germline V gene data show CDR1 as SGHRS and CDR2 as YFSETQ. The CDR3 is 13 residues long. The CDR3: CASSTGLYNEQFF. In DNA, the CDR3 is TGCGCCAGCAGCACAGGGTTATACAATGAGCAGTTCTTC. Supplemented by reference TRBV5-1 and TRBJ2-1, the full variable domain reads KAGVTQTPRYLIKTRGQQVTLSCSPISGHRSVSWYQQTPGQGLQFLFEYFSETQRNKGNFPGRFSGRQFSNSRSEMNVSTLELGDSALYLCASSTGLYNEQFFGPGTRLTVL.

The CDR3 region is CASPQRQGGLNPIFTLHF. Written as DNA, the CDR3 is TGTGCCAGCCCCCAACGACAGGGAGGTCTCAATCCAATCTTCACCCTCCACTTT. The V gene is TRBV6-4, the J gene TRBJ1-6; 7 nucleotides line up with TRBD1. CDR1 is MRHNA, CDR2 SNTAGT, per germline. With 8 bases clipped from V and 14 bases from J, the junction kept 27 bases outside the gene matches. The CDR3 has 18 residues.

The CDR3 DNA follows: TGTGCCAGCAGCGCGACTAGCTGGGAGACCCAGTACTTC. Its protein product is CASSATSWETQYF. V gene TRBV9 combines with J gene TRBJ2-5; 7 bases map to TRBD2. CDR3 length: 13 residues. Germline values: CDR1 SGDLS, CDR2 YYNGEE. Losses at the gene ends were 3 bases for V and 5 bases for J; bases not matched to a gene: 4.

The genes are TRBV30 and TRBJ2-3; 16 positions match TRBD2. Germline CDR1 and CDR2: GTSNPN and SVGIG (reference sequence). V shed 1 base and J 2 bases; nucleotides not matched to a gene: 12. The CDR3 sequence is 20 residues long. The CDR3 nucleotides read TGTGCCTGGAGTGCCCTTGGGACTAGCGGGGGGGTCTATAACACAGATACGCAGTATTTT. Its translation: CAWSALGTSGGVYNTDTQYF.

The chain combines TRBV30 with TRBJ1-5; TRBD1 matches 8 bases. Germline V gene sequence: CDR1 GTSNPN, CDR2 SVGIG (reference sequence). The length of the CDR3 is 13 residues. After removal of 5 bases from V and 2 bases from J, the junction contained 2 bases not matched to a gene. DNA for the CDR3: TGTGCCTGGGACAGGGGAGGCAATCAGCCCCAGCATTTT. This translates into CAWDRGGNQPQHF. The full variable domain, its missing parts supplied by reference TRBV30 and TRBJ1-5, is SQTIHQWPATLVQPVGSPLSLECTVEGTSNPNLYWYRQAAGRGLQLLFYSVGIGQISSEVPQNLSASRPQDRQFILSSKKLLLSDSGFYLCAWDRGGNQPQHFGDGTRLSIL.

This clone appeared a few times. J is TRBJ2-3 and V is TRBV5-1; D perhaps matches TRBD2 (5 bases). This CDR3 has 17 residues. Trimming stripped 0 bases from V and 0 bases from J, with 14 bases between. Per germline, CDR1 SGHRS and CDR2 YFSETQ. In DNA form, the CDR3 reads TGCGCCAGCAGCTTGGGGGAGCGGAGCTCTAGCACAGATACGCAGTATTTT. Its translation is CASSLGERSSSTDTQYF.

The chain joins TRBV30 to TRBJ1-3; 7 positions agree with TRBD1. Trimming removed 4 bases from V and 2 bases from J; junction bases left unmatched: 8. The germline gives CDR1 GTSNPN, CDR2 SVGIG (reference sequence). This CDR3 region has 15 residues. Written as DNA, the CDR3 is TGTGCCTGGAACCACCCCAGGGGGGCTGGAAACACCATATATTTT. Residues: CAWNHPRGAGNTIYF.

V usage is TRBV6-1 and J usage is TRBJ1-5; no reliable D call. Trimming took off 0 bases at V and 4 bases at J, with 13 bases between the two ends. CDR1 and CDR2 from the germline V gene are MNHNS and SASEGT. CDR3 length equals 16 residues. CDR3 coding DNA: TGTGCCAGCAGTGAAGCTTCGGGTGTTGGTAATCAGCCCCAGCATTTT. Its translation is CASSEASGVGNQPQHF.